This note documents a single TCR beta chain sequence. Its target is unknown. These data come from a study of identical twins. Broader study findings: Beta out-of-frame twin sharing showed a weaker excess. Cord blood beta clonotypes that were abundant carried fewer insertions, and memory repertoires showed no such trend.

A universal primer site arose from template switching, and cDNA bore unique molecular identifiers. MiXCR, run by TCRdb on the 5' RACE reads, gives a single entry per CDR3 protein. This table has roughly 240,000 distinct CDR3 sequences, roughly 7% appearing once. V gave up 5 bases and J gave up 1 base; unmatched junction bases: 7. The CDR3 sequence is 15 residues long. Germline V gene data show CDR1 as SEHNR and CDR2 as FQNEAQ (reference sequence). The sample also formed part of further work on yellow fever vaccine responses in identical twins. That report notes: It has been reported that, in twins, the vaccine T cell response seemed partly convergent and partly personalized.

The V gene is TRBV7-9, the J gene TRBJ1-1; 7 bases fit TRBD1. This TCR was recovered from a woman under 30 in good health. The sequenced sample was memory (CD45RO+) T cells sorted from blood. As DNA, the CDR3 is TGTGCCAGCAGCACCACAGGGGCGGAGAACACTGAAGCTTTCTTT. This codes for CASSTTGAENTEAFF.